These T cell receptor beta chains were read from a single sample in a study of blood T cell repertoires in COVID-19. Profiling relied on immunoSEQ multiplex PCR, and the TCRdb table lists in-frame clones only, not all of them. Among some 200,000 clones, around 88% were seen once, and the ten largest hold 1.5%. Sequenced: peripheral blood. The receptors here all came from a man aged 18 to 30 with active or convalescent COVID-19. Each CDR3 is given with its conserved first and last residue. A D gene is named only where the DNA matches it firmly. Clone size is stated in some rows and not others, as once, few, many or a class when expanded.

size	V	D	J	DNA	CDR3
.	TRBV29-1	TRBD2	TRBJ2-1	TGCAGCGTTGATCGAATGGGACTAGCGGGAGACGAGCAGTTCTTC	CSVDRMGLAGDEQFF
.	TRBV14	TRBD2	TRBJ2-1	TGTGCCAGCAGGCCGGGACTAGCGGGAGATGAGCAGTTCTTC	CASRPGLAGDEQFF
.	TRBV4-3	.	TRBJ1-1	TGCGCCAGCAGCCGGAGTGCTTTGACGGTTAACACTGAAGCTTTCTTT	CASSRSALTVNTEAFF
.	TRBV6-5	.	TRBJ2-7	TGTGCCAGCAAACCAGGGGTGGCCTACGAGCAGTACTTC	CASKPGVAYEQYF
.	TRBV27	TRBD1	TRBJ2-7	TGTGCCAGCAGTTTTCAGGGGGCAAACGAGCAGTACTTC	CASSFQGANEQYF
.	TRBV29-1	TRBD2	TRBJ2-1	TGCAGCGTGAAGGGCCGATATAGCGGGAATTACAATGAGCAGTTCTTC	CSVKGRYSGNYNEQFF
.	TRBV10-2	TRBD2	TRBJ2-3	TGCGCCAGCAGCGCGACTAGCGGTAGCACAGATACGCAGTATTTT	CASSATSGSTDTQYF
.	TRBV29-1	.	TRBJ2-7	TGCAGCGTTCGGGGAATGGGCGAGCAGTACTTC	CSVRGMGEQYF
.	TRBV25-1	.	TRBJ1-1	TGTGCCAGCAGTGAAAGTCGTGGAGCTTATGAAGCTTTCTTT	CASSESRGAYEAFF
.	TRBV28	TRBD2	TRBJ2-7	TGTGCCAGCAGTTTGACCGGGAGGGTTTCCTACGAGCAGTACTTC	CASSLTGRVSYEQYF
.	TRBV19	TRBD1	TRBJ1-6	TGTGCCAGTAAACCGGGACAGGGGGCTTCACCCCTCCACTTT	CASKPGQGASPLHF
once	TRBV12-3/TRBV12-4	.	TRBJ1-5	TGTGCCAGCAGCTTCGGGGGACTGGGGACCCAGCATTTT	CASSFGGLGTQHF
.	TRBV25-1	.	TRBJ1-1	TGTGCCAGCAGTGAACCCAGGCAGGGTATCACTGAAGCTTTCTTT	CASSEPRQGITEAFF
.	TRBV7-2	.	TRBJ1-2	TGTGCCAGCAGAGATCGGGGGGTCTATGGCTACACCTTC	CASRDRGVYGYTF
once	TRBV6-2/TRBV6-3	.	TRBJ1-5	TGTGCCAGCAGTCGTACTTTCGGGTCCTTTCAGCCCCAGCATTTT	CASSRTFGSFQPQHF
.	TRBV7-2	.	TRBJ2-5	TGTGCCAGCAGCCACTGGACTTGGGGCCAAGAGACCCAGTACTTC	CASSHWTWGQETQYF